Sequencing of this T cell receptor beta chain was carried out in a study of T-cell reconstitution after alpha-beta-depleted transplantation in children. Molecular barcoding with unique molecular identifiers was used for the TCRbeta library. A single record per CDR3 protein comes from TCRdb applying MiXCR to the PCR reads. The sample lists some 200,000 distinct CDR3 sequences, more than 12% occurring once. Trimming at V came to 5 bases and at J to 4 bases, leaving 8 bases not matched to a gene. CDR3 size: 15 residues. This clonotype was counted many times. This clonotype was obtained from a human donor who donated a stem cell graft to a child with acute lymphoblastic leukemia. The sequencing here drew on PBMCs from the stem cell graft donor, taken from the stem cell graft. V is TRBV12-3 or TRBV12-4 and J is TRBJ2-7, with TRBD2 identical over 10 bases. CDR3 amino acids: CASSPRGSGRYEQYF. CDR3 nucleotide sequence: TGTGCCAGCAGTCCCCGGGGTAGCGGGAGGTACGAGCAGTACTTC.